This T cell receptor (beta chain) derives from a study of shared clonotypes between healthy human individuals. Overall study results and limits: The authors expected sequencing depth to affect clonotype sharing among donors. In a handful of donors, around 4.5% of naive CD4 clonotypes appeared in common.

As regards this clone: Its antigen is unknown.

Assay used: immunoSEQ multiplex PCR; TCRdb lists only in-frame clones, some missing. The repertoire holds under 850,000 clones, with approximately 92% as singletons. CD45RO-negative, CCR7-positively selected cells formed the naive CD8 fraction, excluding terminally differentiated effector memory CD45RA+ cells. Sequenced: naive CD8+ T cells sorted from blood. This TCR came from a man aged 25 to 40 in good health.

The CDR3 DNA reads as TGTGCCAGCAGCCAGGGACAGGGGAACACTGAAGCTTTCTTT. It yields the protein CASSQGQGNTEAFF. This rearrangement joins TRBV27 to TRBJ1-1; 9 nucleotides line up with TRBD1. V shed 6 bases and J 1 base; nucleotides not matched to a gene: 3. There are 14 residues in the CDR3. The V gene's germline CDR1 is MNHEY and CDR2 SMNVEV (reference sequence).